This passage covers 9 T cell receptor beta chains from one sample sequenced in a study of cytomegalovirus exposure and HLA in healthy donors. The PCR made use of 60 Vbeta and 13 Jbeta primers. Some clones are missing from TCRdb's copy, which holds only in-frame ones; the method was immunoSEQ multiplex PCR. The repertoire holds about 180,000 clones, roughly 79% seen once, with roughly 1.3% in the top ten. Source material: PBMCs. The origin of the receptors is a man aged 25 to 45 in good health and CMV-seronegative.

The CDR3 here is CASSPTDMNTEAFF. The CDR3 DNA follows: TGTGCCAGCAGCCCAACTGACATGAACACTGAAGCTTTCTTT. This chain connects TRBV7-6 to TRBJ1-1; D unclear. Looked up from germline, CDR1 is SGHVS and CDR2 is FNYEAQ. There are 14 residues in the CDR3. V was pared by 5 bases and J by 0 bases, with 10 bases between. The full variable domain, in which reference TRBV7-6 and TRBJ1-1 provide the parts outside the CDR3, is GAGVSQSPRYKVTKRGQDVALRCDPISGHVSLYWYRQALGQGPEFLTYFNYEAQQDKSGLPNDRFSAERPEGSISTLTIQRTEQRDSAMYRCASSPTDMNTEAFFGQGTRLTVV.

The chain employs TRBV7-2 and TRBJ2-3; 15 nucleotides match TRBD2. The CDR3 is 17 residues long. Germline trimming cut 5 bases from V and 7 bases from J; bases unmatched to any gene: 10. Germline V lookup: CDR1 SGHTA, CDR2 FQGNSA. CDR3 in DNA: TGTGCCAGCAGCCAAGGACTAGCGGGGGGGAGGTCAAATACGCAGTATTTT. Its translation: CASSQGLAGGRSNTQYF.

The rearrangement links TRBV27 to TRBJ2-7; D perhaps matches TRBD1 (5 bases). The ends were cut back, 0 bases at V and 6 bases at J, with 9 bases in the middle. This CDR3 is built from 13 residues. From germline, CDR1 is MNHEY and CDR2 SMNVEV (reference sequence). The CDR3 DNA is TGTGCCAGCAGTTTATCTCCCAGGGCCGAGCAGTACTTC. Translating gives CASSLSPRAEQYF.

This rearrangement joins TRBV9 to TRBJ2-1; 7 nucleotides line up with TRBD2. The CDR3 has 12 residues. Looked up from germline, CDR1 is SGDLS and CDR2 is YYNGEE. Trimming removed 4 bases from V and 12 bases from J; junction bases left unmatched: 7. CDR3 nucleotides: TGTGCCAGCAGCCGGACTAGTTCTGCGCAGTTCTTC. This encodes CASSRTSSAQFF.

V gene TRBV5-1 combines with J gene TRBJ1-4; D uncertain. This CDR3 region has 15 residues. V lost 0 bases and J 4 bases, leaving 10 bases between the germline ends. CDR1 and CDR2 (germline): SGHRS, YFSETQ. The DNA of the CDR3 is TGCGCCAGCAGCTTGGACACAAGCGTTAATGAAAAACTGTTTTTT. Its protein product is CASSLDTSVNEKLFF. Combining the CDR3 with reference TRBV5-1 and TRBJ1-4 gives the whole variable domain KAGVTQTPRYLIKTRGQQVTLSCSPISGHRSVSWYQQTPGQGLQFLFEYFSETQRNKGNFPGRFSGRQFSNSRSEMNVSTLELGDSALYLCASSLDTSVNEKLFFGSGTQLSVL.

The chain recombines TRBV19 with TRBJ1-1; the match to TRBD1 covers 7 bases. Germline V lookup: CDR1 LNHDA, CDR2 SQIVND (reference sequence). Losses at the gene ends were 6 bases for V and 1 base for J; bases not matched to a gene: 11. The CDR3 is 16 amino acids. The CDR3 region has the DNA TGTGCCAGTAGCGGCCTACAGGGGTCGGGGAACACTGAAGCTTTCTTT. This codes for CASSGLQGSGNTEAFF.

V is TRBV7-2 and J is TRBJ2-1, with a tentative D call TRBD1 (6 bases). Deletions cut 1 base from V and 1 base from J, with 11 bases between. The V gene's germline CDR1 is SGHTA and CDR2 FQGNSA. The CDR3 is 16 residues long. CDR3 region: CASSLERTVSYNEQFF. In nucleotides, the CDR3 is TGTGCCAGCAGCTTAGAGAGGACAGTTTCCTACAATGAGCAGTTCTTC.

The genes are TRBV27 and TRBJ2-6; 8 bases are shared with TRBD1. Per germline, CDR1 MNHEY and CDR2 SMNVEV (reference sequence). The CDR3 length is 15 residues. Losses at the gene ends were 8 bases for V and 2 bases for J; bases not matched to a gene: 5. The CDR3 DNA sequence: TGTGCCAGCCTCCCAGGGGGCCCTGGGGCCAACGTCCTGACTTTC. This encodes CASLPGGPGANVLTF.

The V call is TRBV11-3, the J call TRBJ2-5; D not resolved. The CDR3 extends over 13 amino acids. Germline CDR1 and CDR2: SGHNT and YENEEA. Trimming pared 4 bases from V and 5 bases from J, leaving 11 bases between. The CDR3 spells CASSSEVRETQYF. The CDR3 DNA is TGTGCCAGCAGCTCCGAAGTGCGGGAGACCCAGTACTTC.